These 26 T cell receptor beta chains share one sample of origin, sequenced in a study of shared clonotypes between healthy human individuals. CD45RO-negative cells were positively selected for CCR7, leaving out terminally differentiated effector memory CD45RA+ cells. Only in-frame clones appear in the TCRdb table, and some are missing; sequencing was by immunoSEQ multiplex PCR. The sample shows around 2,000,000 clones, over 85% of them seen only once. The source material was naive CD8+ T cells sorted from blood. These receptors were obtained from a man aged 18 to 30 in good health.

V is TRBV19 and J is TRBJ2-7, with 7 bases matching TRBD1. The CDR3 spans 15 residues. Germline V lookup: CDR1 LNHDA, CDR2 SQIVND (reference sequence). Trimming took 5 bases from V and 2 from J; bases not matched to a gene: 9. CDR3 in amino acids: CASSLYLGQPYEQYF. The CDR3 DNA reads TGTGCCAGTAGTCTCTACCTGGGACAGCCCTACGAGCAGTACTTC.

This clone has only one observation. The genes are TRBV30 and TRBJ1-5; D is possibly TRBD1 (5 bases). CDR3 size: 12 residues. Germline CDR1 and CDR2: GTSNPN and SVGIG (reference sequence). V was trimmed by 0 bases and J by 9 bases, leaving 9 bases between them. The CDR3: CAWSVGAGPQHF. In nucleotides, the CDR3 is TGTGCCTGGAGTGTTGGGGCGGGGCCCCAGCATTTT.

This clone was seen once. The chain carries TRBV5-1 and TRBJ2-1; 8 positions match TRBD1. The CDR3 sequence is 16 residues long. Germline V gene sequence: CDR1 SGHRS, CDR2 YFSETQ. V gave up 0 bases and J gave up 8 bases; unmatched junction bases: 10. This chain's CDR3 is CASSLDQGAVIDEQFF. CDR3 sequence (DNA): TGCGCCAGCAGCTTGGATCAGGGGGCCGTAATAGATGAGCAGTTCTTC.

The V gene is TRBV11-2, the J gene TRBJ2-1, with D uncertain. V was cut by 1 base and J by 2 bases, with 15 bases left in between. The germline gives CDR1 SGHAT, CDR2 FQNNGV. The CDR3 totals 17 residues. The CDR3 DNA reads TGTGCCAGCAGCTTAGCCGCAGCAGGACCCCCCTACAATGAGCAGTTCTTC. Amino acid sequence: CASSLAAAGPPYNEQFF.

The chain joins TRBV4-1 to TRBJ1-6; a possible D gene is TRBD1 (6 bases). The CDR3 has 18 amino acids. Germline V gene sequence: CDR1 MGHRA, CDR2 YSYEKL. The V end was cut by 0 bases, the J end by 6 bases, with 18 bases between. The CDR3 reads CASSQDEQGADLNSPLHF. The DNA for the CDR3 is TGCGCCAGCAGCCAAGACGAACAGGGCGCGGACCTTAATTCACCCCTCCACTTT.

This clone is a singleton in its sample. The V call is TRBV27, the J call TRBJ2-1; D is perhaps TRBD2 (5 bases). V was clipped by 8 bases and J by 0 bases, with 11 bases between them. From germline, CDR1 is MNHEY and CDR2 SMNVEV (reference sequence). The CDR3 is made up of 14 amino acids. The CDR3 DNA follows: TGTGCCAGCGCCCTAGCTGACTCCTACAATGAGCAGTTCTTC. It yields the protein CASALADSYNEQFF.

In nucleotides, the CDR3 is TGTGCCAGCAGAGGGCTAGTTGAAGACACTGAAGCTTTCTTT. This codes for CASRGLVEDTEAFF. The rearrangement links TRBV7-9 to TRBJ1-1; the D is unclear. Per the germline V gene, CDR1 is SEHNR and CDR2 is FQNEAQ (reference sequence). V lost 6 bases to trimming and J lost 3 bases, with 14 bases between them. There are 14 residues in the CDR3.

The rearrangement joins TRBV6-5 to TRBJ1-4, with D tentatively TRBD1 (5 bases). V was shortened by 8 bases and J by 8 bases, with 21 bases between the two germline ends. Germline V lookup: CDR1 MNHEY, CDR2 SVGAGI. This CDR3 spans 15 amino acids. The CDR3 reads CASLPTGTRGEKLFF. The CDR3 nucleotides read TGTGCCAGCTTACCAACCGGGACCCGAGGAGAAAAACTGTTTTTT.

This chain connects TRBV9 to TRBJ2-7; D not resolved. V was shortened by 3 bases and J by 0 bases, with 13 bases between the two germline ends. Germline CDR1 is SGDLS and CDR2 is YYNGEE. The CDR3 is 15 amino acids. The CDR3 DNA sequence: TGTGCCAGCAGCGCCGCTGACGCTTCCTCCTACGAGCAGTACTTC. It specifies CASSAADASSYEQYF.

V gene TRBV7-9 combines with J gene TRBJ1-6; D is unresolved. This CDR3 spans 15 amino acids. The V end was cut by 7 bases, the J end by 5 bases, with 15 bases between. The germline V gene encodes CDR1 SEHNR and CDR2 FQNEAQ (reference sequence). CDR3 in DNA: TGTGCCAGCACCCCCCTCATTTGGGATAATTCACCCCTCCACTTT. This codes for CASTPLIWDNSPLHF.

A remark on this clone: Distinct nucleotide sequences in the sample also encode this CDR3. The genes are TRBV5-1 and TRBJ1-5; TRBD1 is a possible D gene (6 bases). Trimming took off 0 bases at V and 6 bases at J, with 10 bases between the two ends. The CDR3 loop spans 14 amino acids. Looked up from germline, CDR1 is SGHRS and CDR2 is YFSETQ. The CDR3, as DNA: TGCGCCAGCAGCTTGGAGGGGGGGACTCAGCCCCAGCATTTT. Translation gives CASSLEGGTQPQHF.

CDR3 loop: CASTQGVTEAFF. The CDR3 DNA follows: TGTGCCAGTACCCAAGGGGTCACTGAAGCTTTCTTT. J is TRBJ1-1 and V is TRBV19, with D maybe TRBD1 (5 bases). CDR3 length: 12 residues. The germline V and J ends were trimmed by 7 bases and 4 bases, with 10 bases remaining between them. The germline V gene has CDR1 LNHDA and CDR2 SQIVND (reference sequence).

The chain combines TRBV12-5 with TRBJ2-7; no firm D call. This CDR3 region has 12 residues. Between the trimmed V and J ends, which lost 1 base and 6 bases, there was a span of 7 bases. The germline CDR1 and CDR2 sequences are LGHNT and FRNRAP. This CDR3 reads CASGLALGEQYF. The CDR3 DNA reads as TGTGCTAGTGGTTTGGCTTTGGGCGAGCAGTACTTC.

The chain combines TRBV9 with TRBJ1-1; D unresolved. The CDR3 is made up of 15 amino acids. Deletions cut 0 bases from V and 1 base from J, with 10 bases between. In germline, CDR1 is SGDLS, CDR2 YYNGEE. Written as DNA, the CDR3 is TGTGCCAGCAGCGTAGGTTCGGTGTGGAACACTGAAGCTTTCTTT. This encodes CASSVGSVWNTEAFF.

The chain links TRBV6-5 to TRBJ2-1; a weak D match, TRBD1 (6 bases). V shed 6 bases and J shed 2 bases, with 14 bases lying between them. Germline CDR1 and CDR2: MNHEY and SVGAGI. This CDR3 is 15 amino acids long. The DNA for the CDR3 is TGTGCCAGCAGCTACGAAGCAGGGGCCTACAATGAGCAGTTCTTC. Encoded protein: CASSYEAGAYNEQFF.

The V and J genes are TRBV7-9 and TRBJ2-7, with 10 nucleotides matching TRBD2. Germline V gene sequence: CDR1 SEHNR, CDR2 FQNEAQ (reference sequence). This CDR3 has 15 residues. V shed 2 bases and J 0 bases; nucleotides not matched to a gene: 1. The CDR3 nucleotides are TGTGCCAGCAGCTTACCTAGCGGGAGCTCCTACGAGCAGTACTTC. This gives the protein CASSLPSGSSYEQYF.

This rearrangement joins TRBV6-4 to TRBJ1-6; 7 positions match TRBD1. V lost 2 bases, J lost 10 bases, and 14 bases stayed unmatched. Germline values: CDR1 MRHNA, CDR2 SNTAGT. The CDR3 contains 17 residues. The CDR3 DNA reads TGTGCCAGCAGTGACAGTCGACAGGGCCCCAAGGGATCACCCCTCCACTTT. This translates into CASSDSRQGPKGSPLHF.

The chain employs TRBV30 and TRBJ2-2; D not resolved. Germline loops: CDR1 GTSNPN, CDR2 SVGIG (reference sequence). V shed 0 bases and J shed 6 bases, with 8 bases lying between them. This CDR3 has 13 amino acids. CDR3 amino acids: CAWSVNTPGELFF. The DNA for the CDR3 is TGTGCCTGGAGTGTAAATACCCCCGGGGAGCTGTTTTTT.

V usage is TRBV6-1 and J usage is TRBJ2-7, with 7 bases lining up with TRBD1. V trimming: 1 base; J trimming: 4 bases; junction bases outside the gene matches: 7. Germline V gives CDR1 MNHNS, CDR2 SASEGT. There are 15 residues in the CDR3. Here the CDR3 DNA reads TGTGCCAGCAGTGAAGACAGGGGTGGGCCATACGAGCAGTACTTC. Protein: CASSEDRGGPYEQYF.

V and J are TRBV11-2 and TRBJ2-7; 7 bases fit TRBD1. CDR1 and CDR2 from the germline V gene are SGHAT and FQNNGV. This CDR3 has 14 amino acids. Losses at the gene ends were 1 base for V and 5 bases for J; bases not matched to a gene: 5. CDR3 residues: CASSLVYRGHEQYF. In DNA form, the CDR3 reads TGTGCCAGCAGCTTAGTCTACAGGGGCCACGAGCAGTACTTC.

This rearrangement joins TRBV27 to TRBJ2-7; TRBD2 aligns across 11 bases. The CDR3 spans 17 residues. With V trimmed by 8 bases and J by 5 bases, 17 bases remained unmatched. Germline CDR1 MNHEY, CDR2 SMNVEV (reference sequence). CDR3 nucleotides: TGTGCCAGCTATAAGACCCCACTAGCGGGAGATCTCCACGAGCAGTACTTC. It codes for CASYKTPLAGDLHEQYF.

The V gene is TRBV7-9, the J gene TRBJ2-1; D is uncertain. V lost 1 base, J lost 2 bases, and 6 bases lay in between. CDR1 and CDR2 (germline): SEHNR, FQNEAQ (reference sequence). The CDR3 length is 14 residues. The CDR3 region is CASSLDLTYNEQFF. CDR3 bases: TGTGCCAGCAGCTTAGATCTAACCTACAATGAGCAGTTCTTC.

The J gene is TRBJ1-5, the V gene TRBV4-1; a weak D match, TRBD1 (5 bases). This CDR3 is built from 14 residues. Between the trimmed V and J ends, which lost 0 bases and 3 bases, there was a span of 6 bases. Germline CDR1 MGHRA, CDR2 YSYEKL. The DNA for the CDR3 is TGCGCCAGCAGCCAAGAACAGGTCAATCAGCCCCAGCATTTT. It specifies CASSQEQVNQPQHF.

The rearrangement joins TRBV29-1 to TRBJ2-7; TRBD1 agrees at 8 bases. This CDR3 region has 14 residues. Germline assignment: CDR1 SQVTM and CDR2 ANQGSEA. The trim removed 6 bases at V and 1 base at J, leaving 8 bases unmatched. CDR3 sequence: CSVETGQASYEQYF. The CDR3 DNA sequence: TGCAGCGTCGAAACGGGACAGGCTTCCTACGAGCAGTACTTC.

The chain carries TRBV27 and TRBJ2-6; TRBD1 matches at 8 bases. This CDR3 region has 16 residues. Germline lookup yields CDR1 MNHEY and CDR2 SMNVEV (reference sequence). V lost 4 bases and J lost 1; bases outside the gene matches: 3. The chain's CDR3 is CASSSRTGSGANVLTF. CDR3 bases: TGTGCCAGCAGTTCCCGGACAGGGTCTGGGGCCAACGTCCTGACTTTC.

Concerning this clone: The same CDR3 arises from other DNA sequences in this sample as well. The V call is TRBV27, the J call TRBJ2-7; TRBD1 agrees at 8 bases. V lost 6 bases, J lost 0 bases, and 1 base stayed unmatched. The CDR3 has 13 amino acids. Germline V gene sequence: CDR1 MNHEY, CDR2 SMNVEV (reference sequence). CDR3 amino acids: CASRDRASYEQYF. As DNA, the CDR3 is TGTGCCAGCAGGGACAGGGCCTCCTACGAGCAGTACTTC.